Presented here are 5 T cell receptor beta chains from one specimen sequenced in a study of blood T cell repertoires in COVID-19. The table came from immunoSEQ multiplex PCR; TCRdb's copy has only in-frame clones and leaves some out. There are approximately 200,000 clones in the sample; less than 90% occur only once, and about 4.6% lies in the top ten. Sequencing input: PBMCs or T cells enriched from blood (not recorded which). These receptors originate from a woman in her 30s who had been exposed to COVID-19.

The CDR3 DNA is TGTGCCAGCAGCTTAGGGACTAGCGGGGGCCTCCTGGAGACCCAGTACTTC. It specifies CASSLGTSGGLLETQYF. The chain uses TRBV11-2 and TRBJ2-5; 13 bases agree with TRBD2. The germline V gene has CDR1 SGHAT and CDR2 FQNNGV. J lost 5 bases, V lost 1 base, and 7 bases had no gene match. This CDR3 is 17 amino acids long.

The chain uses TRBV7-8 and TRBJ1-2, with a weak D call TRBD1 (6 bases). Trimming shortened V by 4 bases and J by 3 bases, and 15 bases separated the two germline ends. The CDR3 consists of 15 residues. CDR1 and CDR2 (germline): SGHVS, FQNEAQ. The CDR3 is CASSWQGLGDYGYTF. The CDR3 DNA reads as TGTGCCAGCAGCTGGCAGGGGTTGGGCGACTATGGCTACACCTTC.

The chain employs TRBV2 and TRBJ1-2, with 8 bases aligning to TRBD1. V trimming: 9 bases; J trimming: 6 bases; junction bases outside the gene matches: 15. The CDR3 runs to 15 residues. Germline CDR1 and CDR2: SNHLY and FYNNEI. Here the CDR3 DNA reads TGTGCCAGATTGGACAGGGATCGATACACGGATGGCTACACCTTC. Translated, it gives CARLDRDRYTDGYTF.

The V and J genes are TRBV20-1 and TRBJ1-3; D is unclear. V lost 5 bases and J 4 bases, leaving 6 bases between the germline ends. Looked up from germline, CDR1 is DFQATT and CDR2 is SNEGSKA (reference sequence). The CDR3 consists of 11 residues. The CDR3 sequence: CSADGGNTIYF. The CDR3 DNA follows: TGCAGTGCTGACGGGGGAAACACCATATATTTT.

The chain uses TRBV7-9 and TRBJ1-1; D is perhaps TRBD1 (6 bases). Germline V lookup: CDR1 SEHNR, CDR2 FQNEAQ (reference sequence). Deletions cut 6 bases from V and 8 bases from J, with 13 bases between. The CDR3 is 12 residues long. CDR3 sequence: CASRMGALEAFF. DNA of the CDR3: TGTGCCAGCAGGATGGGGGCCCTGGAAGCTTTCTTT.